Listed below are T cell receptor beta chains from one sample, sequenced in a study of CD8+CD57+ T cells in acquired aplastic anemia. TCRdb called the reads again in MiXCR, with one record for every CDR3 protein. The table has hundreds of thousands of distinct CDR3 sequences, approximately 45% seen once; the top ten hold 7% to 10%. Input material: sorted CD4+, CD8+, or CD8+CD57+ T cells (not recorded which) from PBMCs. Receptor source: a human donor with aplastic anemia. Each CDR3 is given with its conserved first and last residue. Fields, in order: D gene, clone size, V gene, J gene, CDR3 protein, CDR3 DNA. A D gene is named only where the DNA matches it firmly. Clone size is stated in some rows and not others, as once, few, many or a class when expanded.

d_call: .
clone_size: .
v_call: TRBV6-5
j_call: TRBJ2-5
cdr3_aa: CASSYGLKETQYF
cdr3_nt: TGTGCCAGCAGTTATGGACTTAAAGAGACCCAGTACTTC

d_call: TRBD1
clone_size: many
v_call: TRBV19
j_call: TRBJ1-2
cdr3_aa: CASSNAARDRGNYGYTF
cdr3_nt: TGTGCCAGTAGTAACGCCGCTCGGGACAGGGGTAACTATGGCTACACCTTC

d_call: .
clone_size: many
v_call: TRBV20-1
j_call: TRBJ2-1
cdr3_aa: CSARGFGTLGWEQFF
cdr3_nt: TGCAGTGCTAGAGGTTTCGGGACACTGGGATGGGAGCAGTTCTTC

d_call: .
clone_size: few
v_call: TRBV7-9
j_call: TRBJ2-3
cdr3_aa: CASSLVGGADTQYF
cdr3_nt: TGTGCCAGCAGCTTGGTGGGGGGAGCAGATACGCAGTATTTT

d_call: .
clone_size: .
v_call: TRBV28
j_call: TRBJ1-1
cdr3_aa: CASSPKEVVNTEAFF
cdr3_nt: TGTGCCAGCAGTCCTAAAGAGGTTGTAAACACTGAAGCTTTCTTT

d_call: TRBD1
clone_size: .
v_call: TRBV6-4
j_call: TRBJ2-7
cdr3_aa: CASSDSAGTGAYEQYF
cdr3_nt: TGTGCCAGCAGTGACTCCGCCGGGACAGGGGCCTACGAGCAGTACTTC

d_call: .
clone_size: .
v_call: TRBV18
j_call: TRBJ1-2
cdr3_aa: CASSPIYGYTF
cdr3_nt: TGTGCCAGCTCACCGATATATGGCTACACCTTC

d_call: .
clone_size: .
v_call: TRBV10-3
j_call: TRBJ2-7
cdr3_aa: CAISGSEQYF
cdr3_nt: TGTGCCATCAGCGGGAGCGAGCAGTACTTC

d_call: TRBD2
clone_size: .
v_call: TRBV4-1
j_call: TRBJ2-5
cdr3_aa: CASSHGTSGGAETQYF
cdr3_nt: TGCGCCAGCAGCCACGGGACTAGCGGGGGGGCGGAGACCCAGTACTTC

d_call: .
clone_size: .
v_call: TRBV2
j_call: TRBJ2-6
cdr3_aa: CASSVGGALGANALTF
cdr3_nt: TGTGCCAGCAGTGTTGGAGGGGCGCTCGGGGCCAACGCCCTGACTTTC

d_call: .
clone_size: many
v_call: TRBV2
j_call: TRBJ2-7
cdr3_aa: CASRQELRYEQYF
cdr3_nt: TGTGCCAGCCGACAGGAACTACGGTACGAGCAGTACTTC

d_call: .
clone_size: many
v_call: TRBV14
j_call: TRBJ2-3
cdr3_aa: CASSQELETDTQYF
cdr3_nt: TGTGCCAGCAGCCAAGAGCTAGAAACAGATACGCAGTATTTT

d_call: .
clone_size: .
v_call: TRBV20-1
j_call: TRBJ1-5
cdr3_aa: CSARNSNQPQHF
cdr3_nt: TGCAGTGCTCGTAACAGCAATCAGCCCCAGCATTTT

d_call: .
clone_size: .
v_call: TRBV10-3
j_call: TRBJ1-1
cdr3_aa: CATGYGGAGEAFF
cdr3_nt: TGTGCCACCGGATATGGGGGGGCGGGTGAAGCTTTCTTT

d_call: .
clone_size: .
v_call: TRBV7-7
j_call: TRBJ2-5
cdr3_aa: CASSFSVPETQYF
cdr3_nt: TGTGCCAGCAGCTTTTCGGTCCCGGAGACCCAGTACTTC

d_call: .
clone_size: few
v_call: TRBV30
j_call: TRBJ1-1
cdr3_aa: CAWSSDGNTEAFF
cdr3_nt: TGTGCCTGGAGTTCCGACGGTAACACTGAAGCTTTCTTT